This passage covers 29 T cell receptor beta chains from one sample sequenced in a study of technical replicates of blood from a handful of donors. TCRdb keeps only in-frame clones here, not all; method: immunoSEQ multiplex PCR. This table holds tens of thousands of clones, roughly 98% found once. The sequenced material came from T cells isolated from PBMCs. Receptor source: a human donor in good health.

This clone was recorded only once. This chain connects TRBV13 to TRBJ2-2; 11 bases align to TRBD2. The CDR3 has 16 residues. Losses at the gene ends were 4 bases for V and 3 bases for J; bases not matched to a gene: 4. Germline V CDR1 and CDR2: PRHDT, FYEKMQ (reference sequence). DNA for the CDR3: TGTGCCAGCAGCTCCGGGACTAGCGGCCACACCGGGGAGCTGTTTTTT. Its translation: CASSSGTSGHTGELFF.

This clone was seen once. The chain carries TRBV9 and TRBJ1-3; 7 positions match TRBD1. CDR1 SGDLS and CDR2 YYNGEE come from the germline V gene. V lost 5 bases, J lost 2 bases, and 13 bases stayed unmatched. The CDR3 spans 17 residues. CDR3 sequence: CASSFGGGESTGNTIYF. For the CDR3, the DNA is TGTGCCAGCAGTTTCGGAGGGGGCGAGAGTACTGGAAACACCATATATTTT.

Here the CDR3 reads CASSPDRVGYEQYF. The CDR3 region has the DNA TGTGCCAGCAGTCCAGACAGGGTGGGCTACGAGCAGTACTTC. V usage is TRBV27 and J usage is TRBJ2-7; the match to TRBD1 covers 7 bases. V was pared by 5 bases and J by 3 bases, with 7 bases of the junction left unmatched. Germline loops: CDR1 MNHEY, CDR2 SMNVEV (reference sequence). This CDR3 has 14 residues.

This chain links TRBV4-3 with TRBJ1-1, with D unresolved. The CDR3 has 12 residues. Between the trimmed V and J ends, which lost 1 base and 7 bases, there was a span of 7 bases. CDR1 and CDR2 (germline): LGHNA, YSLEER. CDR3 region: CASSQGRGEAFF. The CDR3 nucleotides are TGCGCCAGCAGCCAAGGTCGGGGTGAAGCTTTCTTT.

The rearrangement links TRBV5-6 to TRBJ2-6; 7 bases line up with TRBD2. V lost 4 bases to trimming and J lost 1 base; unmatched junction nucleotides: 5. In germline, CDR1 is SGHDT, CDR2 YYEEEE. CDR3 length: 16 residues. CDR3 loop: CASSPYGGSGANVLTF. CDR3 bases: TGTGCCAGCAGCCCCTACGGGGGGTCTGGGGCCAACGTCCTGACTTTC.

This CDR3 reads CASSLVRITDTQYF. For the CDR3, the DNA is TGTGCCAGCAGTTTAGTCAGGATCACAGATACGCAGTATTTT. The chain combines TRBV27 with TRBJ2-3; D unresolved. V was shortened by 2 bases and J by 2 bases, with 8 bases between the two germline ends. Per the germline V gene, CDR1 is MNHEY and CDR2 is SMNVEV (reference sequence). The length of the CDR3 is 14 residues.

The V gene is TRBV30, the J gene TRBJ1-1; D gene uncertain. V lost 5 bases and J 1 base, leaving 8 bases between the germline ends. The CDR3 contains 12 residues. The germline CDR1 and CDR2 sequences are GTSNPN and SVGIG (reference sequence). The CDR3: CAWETRNTEAFF. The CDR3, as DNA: TGTGCCTGGGAAACCAGGAACACTGAAGCTTTCTTT.

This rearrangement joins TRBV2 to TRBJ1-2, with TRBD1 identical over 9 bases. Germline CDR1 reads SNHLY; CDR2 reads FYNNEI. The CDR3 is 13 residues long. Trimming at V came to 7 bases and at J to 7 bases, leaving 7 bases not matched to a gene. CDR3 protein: CASIWTGAGGYTF. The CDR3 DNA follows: TGTGCCAGCATTTGGACAGGGGCAGGTGGCTACACCTTC.

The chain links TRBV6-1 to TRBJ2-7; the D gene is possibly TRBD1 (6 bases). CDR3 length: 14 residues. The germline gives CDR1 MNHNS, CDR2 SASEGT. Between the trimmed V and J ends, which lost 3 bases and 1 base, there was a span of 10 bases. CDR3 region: CASSERGFSYEQYF. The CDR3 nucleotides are TGTGCCAGCAGTGAGAGGGGGTTTTCCTACGAGCAGTACTTC.

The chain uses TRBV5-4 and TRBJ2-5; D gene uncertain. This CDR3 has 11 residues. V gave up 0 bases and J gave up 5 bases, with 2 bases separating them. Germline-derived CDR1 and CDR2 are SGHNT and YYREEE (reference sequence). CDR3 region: CASSLAETQYF. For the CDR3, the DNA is TGTGCCAGCAGCTTGGCGGAGACCCAGTACTTC.

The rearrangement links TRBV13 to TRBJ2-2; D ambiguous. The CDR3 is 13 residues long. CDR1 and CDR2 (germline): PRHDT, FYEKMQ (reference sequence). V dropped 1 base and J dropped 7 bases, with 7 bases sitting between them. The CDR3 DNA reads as TGTGCCAGCAGCTTAGACGCTAACGGGGAGCTGTTTTTT. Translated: CASSLDANGELFF.

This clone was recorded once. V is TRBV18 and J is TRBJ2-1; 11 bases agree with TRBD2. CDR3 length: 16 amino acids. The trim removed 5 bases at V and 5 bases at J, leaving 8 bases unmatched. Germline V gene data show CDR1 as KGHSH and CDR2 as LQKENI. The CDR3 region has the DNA TGTGCCAGCTCAACTCAGACTAGCGGGAAGGACAATGAGCAGTTCTTC. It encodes CASSTQTSGKDNEQFF.

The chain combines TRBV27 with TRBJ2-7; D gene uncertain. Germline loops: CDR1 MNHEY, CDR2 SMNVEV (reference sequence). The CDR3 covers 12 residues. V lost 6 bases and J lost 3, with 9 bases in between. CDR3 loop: CASRGTHYEQYF. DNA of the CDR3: TGTGCCAGCAGGGGCACCCACTACGAGCAGTACTTC.

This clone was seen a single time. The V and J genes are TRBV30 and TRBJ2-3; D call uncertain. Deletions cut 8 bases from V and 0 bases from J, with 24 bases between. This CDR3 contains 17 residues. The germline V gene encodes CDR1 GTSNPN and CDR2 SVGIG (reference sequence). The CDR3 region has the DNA TGTGCCGGGAATGGCGGTATAATCCTTTCTAGCACAGATACGCAGTATTTT. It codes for CAGNGGIILSSTDTQYF.

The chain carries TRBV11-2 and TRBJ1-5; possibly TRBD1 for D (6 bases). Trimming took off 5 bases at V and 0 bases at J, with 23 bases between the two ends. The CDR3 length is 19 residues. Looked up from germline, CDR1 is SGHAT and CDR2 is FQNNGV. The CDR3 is CASSPQRRTGPYSNQPQHF. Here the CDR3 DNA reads TGTGCCAGCAGCCCACAACGCCGAACAGGGCCCTATAGCAATCAGCCCCAGCATTTT.

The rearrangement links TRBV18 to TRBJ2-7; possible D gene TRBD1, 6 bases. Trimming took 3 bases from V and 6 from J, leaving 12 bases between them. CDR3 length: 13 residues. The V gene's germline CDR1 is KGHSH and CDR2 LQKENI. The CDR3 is CASSPAGQPEQYF. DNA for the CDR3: TGTGCCAGCTCACCTGCAGGACAGCCCGAGCAGTACTTC.

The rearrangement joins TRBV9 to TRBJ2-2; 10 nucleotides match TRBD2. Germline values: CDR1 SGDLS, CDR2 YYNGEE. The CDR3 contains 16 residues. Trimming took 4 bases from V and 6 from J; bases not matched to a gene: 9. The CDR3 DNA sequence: TGTGCCAGCAGCCCTACGATAGCGGGAGGACCCGGGGAGCTGTTTTTT. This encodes CASSPTIAGGPGELFF.

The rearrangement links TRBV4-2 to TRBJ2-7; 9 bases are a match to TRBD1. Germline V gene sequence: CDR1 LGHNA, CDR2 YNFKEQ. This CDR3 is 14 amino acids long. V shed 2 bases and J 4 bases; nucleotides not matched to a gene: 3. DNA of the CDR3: TGTGCCAGCAGCCAAATGGGACAGGGATACGAGCAGTACTTC. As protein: CASSQMGQGYEQYF.

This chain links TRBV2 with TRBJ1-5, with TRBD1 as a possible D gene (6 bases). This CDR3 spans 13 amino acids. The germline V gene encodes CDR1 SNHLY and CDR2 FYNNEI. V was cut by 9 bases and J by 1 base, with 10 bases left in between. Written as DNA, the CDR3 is TGTGCCAGGGGGACATCAAGCAATCAGCCCCAGCATTTT. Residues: CARGTSSNQPQHF.

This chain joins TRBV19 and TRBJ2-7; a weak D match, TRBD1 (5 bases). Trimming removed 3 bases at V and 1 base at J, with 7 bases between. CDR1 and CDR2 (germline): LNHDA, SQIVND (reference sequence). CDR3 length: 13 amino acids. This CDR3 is CASSIQGSYEQYF. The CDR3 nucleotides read TGTGCCAGTAGTATTCAGGGTTCCTACGAGCAGTACTTC.

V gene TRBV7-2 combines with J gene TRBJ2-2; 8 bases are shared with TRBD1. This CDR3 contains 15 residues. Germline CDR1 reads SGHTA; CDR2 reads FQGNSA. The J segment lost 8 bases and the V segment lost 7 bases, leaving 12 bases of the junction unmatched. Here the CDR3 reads CASIETGVIVGELFF. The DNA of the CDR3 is TGTGCCAGCATCGAGACAGGGGTTATCGTGGGGGAGCTGTTTTTT.

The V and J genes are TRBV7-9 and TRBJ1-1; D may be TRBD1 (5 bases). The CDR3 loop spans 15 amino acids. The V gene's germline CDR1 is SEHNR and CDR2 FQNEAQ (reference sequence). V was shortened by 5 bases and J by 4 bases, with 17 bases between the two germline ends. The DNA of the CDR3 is TGTGCCAGCAGCCCGCCGGGACTGGTGGGCACTGAAGCTTTCTTT. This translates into CASSPPGLVGTEAFF.

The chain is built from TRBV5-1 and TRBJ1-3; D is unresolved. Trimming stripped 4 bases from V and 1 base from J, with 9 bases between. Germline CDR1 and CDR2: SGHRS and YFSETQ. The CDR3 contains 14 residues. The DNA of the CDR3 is TGCGCCAGCAGCCCCGACGGGTCTGGAAACACCATATATTTT. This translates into CASSPDGSGNTIYF.

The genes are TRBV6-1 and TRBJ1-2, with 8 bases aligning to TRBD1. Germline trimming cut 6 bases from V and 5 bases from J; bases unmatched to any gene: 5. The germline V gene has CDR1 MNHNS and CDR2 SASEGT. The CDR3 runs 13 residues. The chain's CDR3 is CASRTGVGYGYTF. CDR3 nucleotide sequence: TGTGCCAGCAGGACAGGGGTTGGGTATGGCTACACCTTC.

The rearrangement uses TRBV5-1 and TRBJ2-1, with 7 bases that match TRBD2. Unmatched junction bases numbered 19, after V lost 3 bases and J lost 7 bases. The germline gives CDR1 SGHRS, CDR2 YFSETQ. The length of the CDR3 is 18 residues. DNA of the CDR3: TGCGCCAGCAGCTCATCCCAACTAGCGTTTCCAGAAAGAAATGAGCAGTTCTTC. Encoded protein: CASSSSQLAFPERNEQFF.

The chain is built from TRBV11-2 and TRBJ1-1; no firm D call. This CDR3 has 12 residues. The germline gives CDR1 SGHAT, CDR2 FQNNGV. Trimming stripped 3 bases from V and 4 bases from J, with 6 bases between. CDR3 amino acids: CASSFGGTEAFF. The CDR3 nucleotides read TGTGCCAGCAGCTTTGGAGGCACTGAAGCTTTCTTT.

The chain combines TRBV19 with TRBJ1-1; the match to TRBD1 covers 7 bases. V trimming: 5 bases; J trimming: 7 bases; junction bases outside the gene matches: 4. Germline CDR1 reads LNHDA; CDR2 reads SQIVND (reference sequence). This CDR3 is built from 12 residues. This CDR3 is CASSSRQGEAFF. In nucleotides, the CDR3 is TGTGCCAGTAGTTCCAGACAGGGTGAAGCTTTCTTT.

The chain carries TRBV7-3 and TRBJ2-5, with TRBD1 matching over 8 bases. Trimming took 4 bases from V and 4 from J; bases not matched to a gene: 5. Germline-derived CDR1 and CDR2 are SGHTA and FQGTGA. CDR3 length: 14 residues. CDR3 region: CASSWGRGPETQYF. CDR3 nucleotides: TGTGCCAGCAGCTGGGGCAGGGGGCCAGAGACCCAGTACTTC.

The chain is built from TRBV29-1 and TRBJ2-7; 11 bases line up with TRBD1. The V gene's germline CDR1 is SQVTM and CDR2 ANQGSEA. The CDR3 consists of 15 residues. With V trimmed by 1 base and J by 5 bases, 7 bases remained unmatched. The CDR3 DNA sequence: TGCAGCGTTGAAGGCTGGGACAGGGGGTTCCACGAGCAGTACTTC. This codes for CSVEGWDRGFHEQYF.